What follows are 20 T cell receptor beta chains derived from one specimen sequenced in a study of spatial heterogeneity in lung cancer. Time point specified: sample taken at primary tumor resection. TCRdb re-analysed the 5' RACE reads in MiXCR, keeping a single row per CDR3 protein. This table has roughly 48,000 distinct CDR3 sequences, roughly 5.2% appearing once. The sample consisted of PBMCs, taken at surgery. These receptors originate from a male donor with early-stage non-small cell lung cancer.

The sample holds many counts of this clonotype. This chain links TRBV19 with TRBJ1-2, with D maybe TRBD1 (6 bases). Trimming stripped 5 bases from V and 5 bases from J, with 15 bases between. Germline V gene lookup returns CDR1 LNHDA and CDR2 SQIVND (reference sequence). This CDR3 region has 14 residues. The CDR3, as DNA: TGTGCCAGTAGTTCAGAGACAGGCGGATATGGCTACACCTTC. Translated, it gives CASSSETGGYGYTF.

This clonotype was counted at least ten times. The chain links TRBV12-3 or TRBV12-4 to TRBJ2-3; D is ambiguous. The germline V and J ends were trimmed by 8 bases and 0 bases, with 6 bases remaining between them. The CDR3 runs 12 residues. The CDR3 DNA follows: TGTGCCAGCGGGCTCAGCACAGATACGCAGTATTTT. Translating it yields CASGLSTDTQYF.

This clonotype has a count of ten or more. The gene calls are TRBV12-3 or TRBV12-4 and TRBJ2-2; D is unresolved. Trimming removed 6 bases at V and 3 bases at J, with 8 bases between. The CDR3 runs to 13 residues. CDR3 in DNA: TGTGCCAGCAGCCTCCTAGACACCGGGGAGCTGTTTTTT. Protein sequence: CASSLLDTGELFF.

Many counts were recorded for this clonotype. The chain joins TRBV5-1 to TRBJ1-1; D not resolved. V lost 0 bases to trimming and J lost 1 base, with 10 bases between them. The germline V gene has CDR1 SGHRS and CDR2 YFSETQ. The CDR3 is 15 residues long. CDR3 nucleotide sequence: TGCGCCAGCAGCTTGGGTGCGGAACCGAACACTGAAGCTTTCTTT. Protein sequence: CASSLGAEPNTEAFF.

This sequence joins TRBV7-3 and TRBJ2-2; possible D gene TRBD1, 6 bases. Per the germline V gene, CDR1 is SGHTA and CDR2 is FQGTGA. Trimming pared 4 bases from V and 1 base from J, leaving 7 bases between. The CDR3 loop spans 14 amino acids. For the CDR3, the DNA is TGTGCCAGCAGCTCGGACAGGAACACCGGGGAGCTGTTTTTT. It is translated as CASSSDRNTGELFF.

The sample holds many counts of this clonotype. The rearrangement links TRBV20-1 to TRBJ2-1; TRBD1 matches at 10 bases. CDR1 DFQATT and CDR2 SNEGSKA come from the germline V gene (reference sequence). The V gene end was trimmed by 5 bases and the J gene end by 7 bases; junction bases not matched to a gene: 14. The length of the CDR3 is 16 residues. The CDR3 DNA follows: TGCAGTGCTCCAAAGTCCCGGGACAGGGGTCGAAATGAGCAGTTCTTC. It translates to CSAPKSRDRGRNEQFF.

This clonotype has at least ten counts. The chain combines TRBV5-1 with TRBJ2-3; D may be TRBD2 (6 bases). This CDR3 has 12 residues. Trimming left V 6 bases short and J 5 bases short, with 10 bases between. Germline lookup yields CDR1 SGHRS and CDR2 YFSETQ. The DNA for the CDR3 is TGCGCCAGCACGCAAGCGGGAGATACGCAGTATTTT. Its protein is CASTQAGDTQYF.

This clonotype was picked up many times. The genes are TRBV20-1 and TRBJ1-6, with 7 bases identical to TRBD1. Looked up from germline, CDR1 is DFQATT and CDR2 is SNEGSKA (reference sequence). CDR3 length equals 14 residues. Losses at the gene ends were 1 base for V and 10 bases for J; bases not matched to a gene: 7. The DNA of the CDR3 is TGCAGTGCTAGAGGACAGGGAGTCGAATCACCCCTCCACTTT. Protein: CSARGQGVESPLHF.

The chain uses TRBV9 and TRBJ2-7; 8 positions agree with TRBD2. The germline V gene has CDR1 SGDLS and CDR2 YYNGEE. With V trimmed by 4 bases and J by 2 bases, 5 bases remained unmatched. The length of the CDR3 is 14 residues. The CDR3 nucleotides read TGTGCCAGCAGCAACCGGGAGGGGGCCTACGAGCAGTACTTC. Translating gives CASSNREGAYEQYF.

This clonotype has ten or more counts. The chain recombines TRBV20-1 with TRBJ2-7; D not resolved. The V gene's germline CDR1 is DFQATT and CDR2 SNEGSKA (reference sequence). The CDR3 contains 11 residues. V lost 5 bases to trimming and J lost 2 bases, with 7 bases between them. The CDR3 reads CSAYGPYEQYF. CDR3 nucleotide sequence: TGCAGTGCTTACGGACCCTACGAGCAGTACTTC.

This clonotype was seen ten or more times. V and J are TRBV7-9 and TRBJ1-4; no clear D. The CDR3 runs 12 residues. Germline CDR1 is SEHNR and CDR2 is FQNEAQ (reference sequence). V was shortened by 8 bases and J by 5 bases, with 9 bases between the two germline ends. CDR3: CASLGGNEKLFF. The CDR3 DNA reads TGTGCCAGCCTAGGTGGGAATGAAAAACTGTTTTTT.

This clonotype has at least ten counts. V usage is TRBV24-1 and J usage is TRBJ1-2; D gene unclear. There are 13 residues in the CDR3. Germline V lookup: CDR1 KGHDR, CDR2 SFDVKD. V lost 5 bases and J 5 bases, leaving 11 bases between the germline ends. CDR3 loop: CATSALPWYGYTF. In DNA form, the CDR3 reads TGTGCCACCAGTGCCCTGCCATGGTATGGCTACACCTTC.

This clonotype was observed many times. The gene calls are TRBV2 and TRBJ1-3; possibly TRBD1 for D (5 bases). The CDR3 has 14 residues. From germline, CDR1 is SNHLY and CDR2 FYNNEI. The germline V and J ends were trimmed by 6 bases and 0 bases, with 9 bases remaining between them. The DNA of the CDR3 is TGTGCCAGCAGGGGGACTGGCTCTGGAAACACCATATATTTT. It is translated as CASRGTGSGNTIYF.

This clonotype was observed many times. CDR3 residues: CASSQFSGSGRENIQYF. In nucleotides, the CDR3 is TGTGCCAGCAGCCAGTTCTCTGGTAGCGGGAGAGAAAACATTCAGTACTTC. V and J are TRBV3-1 and TRBJ2-4; TRBD2 matches 9 bases. The CDR3 is 17 residues long. Germline-derived CDR1 and CDR2 are LGHDT and YNNKEL (reference sequence). The V gene end was trimmed by 3 bases and the J gene end by 5 bases; junction bases not matched to a gene: 11.

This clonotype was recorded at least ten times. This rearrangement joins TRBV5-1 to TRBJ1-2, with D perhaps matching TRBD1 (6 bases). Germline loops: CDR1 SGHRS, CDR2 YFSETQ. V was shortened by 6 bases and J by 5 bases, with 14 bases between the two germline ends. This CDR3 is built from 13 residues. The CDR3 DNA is TGCGCCAGCACACCGGACAGCGATTATGGCTACACCTTC. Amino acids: CASTPDSDYGYTF.

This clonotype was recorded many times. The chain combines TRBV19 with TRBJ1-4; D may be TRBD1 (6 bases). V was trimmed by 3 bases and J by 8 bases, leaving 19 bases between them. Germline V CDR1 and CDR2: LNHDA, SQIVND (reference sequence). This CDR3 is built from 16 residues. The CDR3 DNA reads TGTGCCAGTAGTATCCAGGGGCGGATTTTGGAAGAAAAACTGTTTTTT. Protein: CASSIQGRILEEKLFF. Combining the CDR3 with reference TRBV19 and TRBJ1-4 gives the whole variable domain DGGITQSPKYLFRKEGQNVTLSCEQNLNHDAMYWYRQDPGQGLRLIYYSQIVNDFQKGDIAEGYSVSREKKESFPLTVTSAQKNPTAFYLCASSIQGRILEEKLFFGSGTQLSVL.

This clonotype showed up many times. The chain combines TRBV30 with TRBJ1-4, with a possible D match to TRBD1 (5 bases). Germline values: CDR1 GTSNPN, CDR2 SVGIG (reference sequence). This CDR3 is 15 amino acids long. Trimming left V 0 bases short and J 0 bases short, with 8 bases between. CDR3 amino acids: CAWSVGASTNEKLFF. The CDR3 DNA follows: TGTGCCTGGAGTGTTGGGGCTTCAACTAATGAAAAACTGTTTTTT.

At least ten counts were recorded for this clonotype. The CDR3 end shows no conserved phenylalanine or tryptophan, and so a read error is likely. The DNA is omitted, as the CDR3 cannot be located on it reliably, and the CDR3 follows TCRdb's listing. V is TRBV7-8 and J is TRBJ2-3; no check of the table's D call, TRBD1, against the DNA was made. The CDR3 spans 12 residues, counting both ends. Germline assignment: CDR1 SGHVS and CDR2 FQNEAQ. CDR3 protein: CASRKPTGTLGV.

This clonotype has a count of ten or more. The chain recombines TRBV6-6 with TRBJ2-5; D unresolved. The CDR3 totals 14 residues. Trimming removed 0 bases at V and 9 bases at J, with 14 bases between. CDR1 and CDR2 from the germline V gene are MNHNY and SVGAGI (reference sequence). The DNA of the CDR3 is TGTGCCAGCAGTTACTCCTACGACGCTTCGGCCCAGTACTTC. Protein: CASSYSYDASAQYF.

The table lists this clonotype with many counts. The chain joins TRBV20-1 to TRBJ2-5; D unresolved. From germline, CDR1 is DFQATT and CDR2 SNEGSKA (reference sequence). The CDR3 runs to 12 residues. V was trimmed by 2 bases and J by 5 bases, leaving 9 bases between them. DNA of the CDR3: TGCAGTGCTAGATACAGCGCGGAGACCCAGTACTTC. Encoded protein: CSARYSAETQYF.